The 27 T cell receptor beta chains below all came from one sample that was sequenced in a study of T-cell reconstitution after alpha-beta-depleted transplantation in children. Unique molecular identifiers were incorporated when the TCRbeta library was constructed. One entry per CDR3 protein, called by TCRdb with MiXCR from the PCR reads. The sample has roughly 300,000 distinct CDR3 sequences, 9.9% seen once; the top ten hold roughly 9.1%. Sequences were derived from PBMCs from the stem cell graft donor, sampled from the stem cell graft. These receptors were collected from a human donor who donated a stem cell graft to a child with SCID.

This clonotype was detected ten times or more. V usage is TRBV20-1 and J usage is TRBJ2-7; D assignment may be TRBD1 or TRBD2 (5 bases each). The germline CDR1 and CDR2 sequences are DFQATT and SNEGSKA (reference sequence). The V gene lost 0 bases and the J gene lost 3 bases, with 15 bases spanning the gap. The CDR3 extends over 15 amino acids. The CDR3, as DNA: TGCAGTGCTAGAGATCCCGCTAGAGGGGTCTACGAGCAGTACTTC. This codes for CSARDPARGVYEQYF.

The rearrangement uses TRBV5-1 and TRBJ2-7; D might be TRBD1 or TRBD2, each matching 5 bases. CDR3 length equals 14 residues. CDR1 and CDR2 from the germline V gene are SGHRS and YFSETQ. V lost 3 bases, J lost 2 bases, and 12 bases lay in between. The CDR3 protein is CASSWNLGAYEQYF. The CDR3 coding sequence is TGCGCCAGCAGCTGGAATTTGGGGGCCTACGAGCAGTACTTC.

This clonotype has a handful of counts. CDR3 coding DNA: TGCAGTGCTAGGGGGGGAGCAAATGAAGCTTTCTTT. Its protein product is CSARGGANEAFF. The chain uses TRBV20-1 and TRBJ1-1; D might be TRBD1 (5 bases). With 3 bases removed from V and 7 bases from J, the gap between germline ends came to 12 bases. Germline V CDR1 and CDR2: DFQATT, SNEGSKA (reference sequence). There are 12 residues in the CDR3.

The chain carries TRBV27 and TRBJ2-5; TRBD1 matches 7 bases. The junction had 9 bases not matched to a gene; V was cut back by 5 bases and J by 3 bases. This CDR3 spans 15 amino acids. Germline V gene data show CDR1 as MNHEY and CDR2 as SMNVEV (reference sequence). CDR3 loop: CASSLRDREKETQYF. The CDR3 bases are TGTGCCAGCAGTCTCCGGGACAGAGAGAAAGAGACCCAGTACTTC.

This clonotype turned up a few times. For the CDR3, the DNA is TGTGCCAGCAGCTTCCTCCCAGGACAGGCCCAGCCCCAGCATTTT. Protein: CASSFLPGQAQPQHF. V is TRBV7-2 and J is TRBJ1-5; 7 bases fit TRBD1. V gave up 3 bases and J gave up 7 bases; unmatched junction bases: 9. CDR1 and CDR2 from the germline V gene are SGHTA and FQGNSA. This CDR3 is built from 15 residues.

This clonotype turned up a few times. The chain recombines TRBV5-8 with TRBJ2-1, with D possibly matching TRBD1 (5 bases). Trimming took 0 bases from V and 5 from J, leaving 15 bases between them. This CDR3 has 16 residues. The germline V gene has CDR1 SGHTS and CDR2 YDEGEE. The CDR3, as DNA: TGTGCCAGCAGCTTGGGTCGGACAAGGCACCACAATGAGCAGTTCTTC. It encodes CASSLGRTRHHNEQFF.

The CDR3: CASSYKGPGQPQHF. As DNA, the CDR3 is TGTGCCAGCAGTTATAAGGGGCCGGGTCAGCCCCAGCATTTT. The chain employs TRBV6-5 and TRBJ1-5; TRBD1 is a possible D gene (5 bases). This CDR3 comprises 14 residues. Trimming shortened V by 3 bases and J by 6 bases, and 12 bases separated the two germline ends. From germline, CDR1 is MNHEY and CDR2 SVGAGI.

The sample holds a few counts of this clonotype. V is TRBV12-3 or TRBV12-4 and J is TRBJ1-5; TRBD1 might be the D (5 bases). V dropped 0 bases and J dropped 9 bases, with 18 bases sitting between them. The CDR3 sequence is 16 residues long. The CDR3 nucleotides read TGTGCCAGCAGTTTAGCGCTAACGACAGCGCCAGGGCCCCAGCATTTT. It translates to CASSLALTTAPGPQHF.

This clonotype was seen a few times. V usage is TRBV29-1 and J usage is TRBJ1-3, with a weak D call TRBD1 (5 bases). V was shortened by 3 bases and J by 3 bases, with 15 bases between the two germline ends. This CDR3 spans 15 amino acids. Germline V gene lookup returns CDR1 SQVTM and CDR2 ANQGSEA. In DNA, the CDR3 is TGCAGCGTTGAGTACCGGGGGAGAAATGGAAACACCATATATTTT. Translation gives CSVEYRGRNGNTIYF.

This clonotype has just a few counts. The chain is built from TRBV10-3 and TRBJ2-7; D is uncertain. V was cut by 2 bases and J by 4 bases, with 9 bases left in between. Per the germline V gene, CDR1 is ENHRY and CDR2 is SYGVKD. The CDR3 loop spans 13 amino acids. CDR3 bases: TGTGCCATCAGTGAGCAAAGAGAGTACGAGCAGTACTTC. It encodes CAISEQREYEQYF.

This clonotype has ten or more counts. V is TRBV7-3 and J is TRBJ2-7, with D possibly TRBD2 on 6 matching bases. The V and J ends lost 5 bases and 4 bases respectively, with 15 bases between them. Per the germline V gene, CDR1 is SGHTA and CDR2 is FQGTGA. This CDR3 region has 14 residues. Here the CDR3 reads CASSPSGEPYEQYF. As DNA, the CDR3 is TGTGCCAGCAGCCCATCGGGGGAACCATACGAGCAGTACTTC.

This clonotype was detected many times. V gene TRBV15 combines with J gene TRBJ2-1; 8 bases are shared with TRBD2. CDR1 and CDR2 (germline): LNHNV, YYDKDF (reference sequence). The CDR3 runs to 14 residues. V was clipped by 9 bases and J by 4 bases; unmatched bases: 8. This CDR3 is CATYPGGLYNEQFF. The CDR3 nucleotides are TGTGCCACGTATCCGGGGGGGCTTTACAATGAGCAGTTCTTC.

This clonotype was observed a handful of times. The chain combines TRBV7-8 with TRBJ2-7; D call uncertain. V shed 1 base and J shed 2 bases, with 9 bases lying between them. CDR1 SGHVS and CDR2 FQNEAQ come from the germline V gene. The CDR3 extends over 14 amino acids. The CDR3 DNA reads TGTGCCAGCAGCTTAGGCCACGGGCCCTACGAGCAGTACTTC. Translation gives CASSLGHGPYEQYF. Full variable domain (missing parts from reference TRBV7-8 and TRBJ2-7): GAGVSQSPRYKVAKRGQDVALRCDPISGHVSLFWYQQALGQGPEFLTYFQNEAQLDKSGLPSDRFFAERPEGSVSTLKIQRTQQEDSAVYLCASSLGHGPYEQYFGPGTRLTVT.

This clonotype appeared many times. Mismatch with germline at one junction end may stem from a read error. V is TRBV11-2 and J is TRBJ2-6, with TRBD1 identical over 7 bases. The CDR3 extends over 15 amino acids. Germline V gives CDR1 SGHAT, CDR2 FQNNGV. The CDR3: CASSIDRAGANVLTF. The CDR3 region has the DNA TGTGCCAGCAGCATAGACAGGGCTGGGGCCAACGTCCTGACTTTC.

This clonotype was observed many times. The chain employs TRBV2 and TRBJ1-4; D is uncertain. The CDR3 spans 16 residues. In germline, CDR1 is SNHLY, CDR2 FYNNEI. V dropped 7 bases and J dropped 0 bases, with 15 bases sitting between them. The CDR3: CASIARIGATNEKLFF. The CDR3, as DNA: TGTGCCAGCATAGCCCGTATTGGGGCAACTAATGAAAAACTGTTTTTT. The complete variable domain, with remaining parts taken from reference TRBV2 and TRBJ1-4, reads EPEVTQTPSHQVTQMGQEVILRCVPISNHLYFYWYRQILGQKVEFLVSFYNNEISEKSEIFDDQFSVERPDGSNFTLKIRSTKLEDSAMYFCASIARIGATNEKLFFGSGTQLSVL.

This clonotype has a count of ten or more. J is TRBJ2-2 and V is TRBV5-6; D is ambiguous. Germline lookup yields CDR1 SGHDT and CDR2 YYEEEE. Trimming removed 2 bases at V and 2 bases at J, with 10 bases between. The CDR3 totals 15 residues. DNA for the CDR3: TGTGCCAGCAGCTTTTTAGTAGTTAACACCGGGGAGCTGTTTTTT. It specifies CASSFLVVNTGELFF.

V gene TRBV12-3 or TRBV12-4 combines with J gene TRBJ2-1, with D possibly TRBD2 on 6 matching bases. V lost 6 bases and J lost 2, with 23 bases in between. The CDR3 is made up of 18 amino acids. The CDR3 region is CASSRLLGGRVTYNEQFF. The CDR3 region has the DNA TGTGCCAGCAGCCGACTGCTGGGAGGCAGGGTGACCTACAATGAGCAGTTCTTC.

A few counts support this clonotype. The V call is TRBV14, the J call TRBJ1-1; D call uncertain. Trimming took 4 bases from V and 5 from J, leaving 14 bases between them. Germline CDR1 is SGHDN and CDR2 is FVKESK. The CDR3 has 14 residues. CDR3 DNA: TGTGCCAGCAGCCGCTATAATACGGGGACTGAAGCTTTCTTT. Translated, it gives CASSRYNTGTEAFF.

V gene TRBV7-8 combines with J gene TRBJ1-3; unclear D gene. The V gene's germline CDR1 is SGHVS and CDR2 FQNEAQ. This CDR3 has 11 residues. The V end was cut by 11 bases, the J end by 1 base, with 6 bases between. CDR3 sequence reads: CAAESGNTIYF. For the CDR3, the DNA is TGTGCCGCAGAATCTGGAAACACCATATATTTT.

V gene TRBV7-9 combines with J gene TRBJ2-1; 8 nucleotides align to TRBD1. Germline V lookup: CDR1 SEHNR, CDR2 FQNEAQ (reference sequence). V was pared by 4 bases and J by 8 bases, with 10 bases of the junction left unmatched. This CDR3 contains 15 residues. In nucleotides, the CDR3 is TGTGCCAGCAGCTCGGTGCGGGACAGGTGGTATGAGCAGTTCTTC. The encoded protein is CASSSVRDRWYEQFF.

This clonotype was counted a few times. The chain uses TRBV20-1 and TRBJ2-1; D remains unclear. Germline V gives CDR1 DFQATT, CDR2 SNEGSKA (reference sequence). CDR3 length: 17 residues. Trimming removed 0 bases at V and 0 bases at J, with 15 bases between. This CDR3 reads CSARDQAQASSYNEQFF. CDR3 bases: TGCAGTGCTAGAGATCAAGCTCAGGCGAGCTCCTACAATGAGCAGTTCTTC.

The chain links TRBV29-1 to TRBJ2-7; 8 nucleotides align to TRBD2. This CDR3 is 16 amino acids long. The germline V gene has CDR1 SQVTM and CDR2 ANQGSEA. V gave up 1 base and J gave up 2 bases; unmatched junction bases: 10. The CDR3 sequence is CSVEVFGGARTYEQYF. CDR3 nucleotide sequence: TGCAGCGTTGAAGTGTTCGGGGGGGCGAGGACCTACGAGCAGTACTTC.

Points on this clonotype: The junction shows a germline mismatch at one end, possibly a read error. The J gene is TRBJ2-3, the V gene TRBV5-1; D might be TRBD2 (5 bases). Germline V gene sequence: CDR1 SGHRS, CDR2 YFSETQ. The CDR3 spans 16 residues. The CDR3 loop is CASSFGLMGLGDTQDF. CDR3 nucleotides: TGCGCCAGCAGCTTTGGCCTTATGGGATTGGGAGATACGCAGGATTTT.

This clonotype was counted between two and nine times. V is TRBV6-1 and J is TRBJ2-5; TRBD1 is a possible D gene (5 bases). The germline V and J ends were trimmed by 5 bases and 1 base, with 11 bases remaining between them. The V gene's germline CDR1 is MNHNS and CDR2 SASEGT. CDR3 length: 14 amino acids. The CDR3 loop is CASSRMGLQETQYF. The CDR3 region has the DNA TGTGCCAGCAGTCGCATGGGGCTCCAAGAGACCCAGTACTTC.

This sequence joins TRBV19 and TRBJ2-2; D gene ambiguous. The V gene lost 4 bases and the J gene lost 6 bases, with 15 bases spanning the gap. The CDR3 is 15 residues long. From germline, CDR1 is LNHDA and CDR2 SQIVND (reference sequence). This chain's CDR3 is CASSREWSAPGELFF. The CDR3 DNA is TGTGCCAGTAGTAGGGAATGGTCAGCCCCCGGGGAGCTGTTTTTT.

On this clonotype: One junction end disagrees with the germline gene, perhaps due to a read error. The chain employs TRBV20-1 and TRBJ2-1; TRBD2 matches at 7 bases. The CDR3 loop spans 19 amino acids. Germline V gene sequence: CDR1 DFQATT, CDR2 SNEGSKA (reference sequence). CDR3 in amino acids: CSARDRGGVARGVYNEQFF. DNA of the CDR3: TGCAGTGCCAGAGATCGGGGAGGGGTTGCGCGGGGAGTGTACAATGAGCAGTTCTTC.

This sequence joins TRBV18 and TRBJ2-3, with D unresolved. The V gene lost 6 bases and the J gene lost 4 bases, with 11 bases spanning the gap. CDR3 length: 13 residues. Germline CDR1 reads KGHSH; CDR2 reads LQKENI. The CDR3 sequence is CASSQSTPDTQYF. The CDR3 DNA is TGTGCCAGCTCGCAGTCCACACCAGATACGCAGTATTTT.